A selection of T cell receptor beta chains follows, all from one sample in a study of blood T cells in healthy people across ages. TCRdb itself ran the 5' RACE reads through MiXCR, one entry per CDR3 protein. The sample consists of more than 600,000 distinct CDR3 sequences, roughly 25% of them appearing once. These data were also filed under a second study, of T cells of mothers and their children.

The sample was blood. These receptors all come from a boy younger than 18 in good health. Each CDR3 is given with its conserved first and last residue. D genes are given only for firm matches. Size values are once, few and many counts, or a class for expanded clones, and some rows have none.

clone size,V gene,CDR3 length,J gene,D gene,CDR3 protein,CDR3 DNA
.,TRBV6-5,19,TRBJ2-1,TRBD1,CASSSPKRGQGRSYNEQFF,TGTGCCAGCAGTTCCCCTAAGCGAGGACAGGGCCGCTCCTACAATGAGCAGTTCTTC
.,TRBV13,17,TRBJ2-5,TRBD2,CASSLGLAGAFQEPQYF,TGTGCCAGCAGCTTAGGCCTAGCGGGGGCCTTCCAAGAGCCCCAGTACTTC
.,TRBV5-1,14,TRBJ2-1,.,CASSKGLYNNEQFF,TGCGCCAGCAGCAAGGGACTCTACAACAATGAGCAGTTCTTC
.,TRBV5-1,16,TRBJ2-2,.,CASSFSGLPNTGELFF,TGCGCCAGCAGCTTTAGTGGTCTACCTAACACCGGGGAGCTGTTTTTT
few,TRBV3-1,15,TRBJ2-3,.,CASSHTGTVGDTQYF,TGTGCCAGCAGCCATACCGGGACTGTTGGAGATACGCAGTATTTT
.,TRBV28,19,TRBJ2-5,TRBD2,CASSSPGTSGKSGEETQYF,TGTGCCAGCAGTTCACCCGGGACTAGCGGCAAGAGCGGGGAAGAGACCCAGTACTTC
few,TRBV12-3/TRBV12-4,12,TRBJ2-7,.,CASSLSGWEQYF,TGTGCCAGCAGTCTCTCGGGGTGGGAGCAGTACTTC
.,TRBV6-2/TRBV6-3,14,TRBJ2-1,TRBD1,CATRTGSSYNEQFF,TGTGCCACCCGGACAGGAAGCTCCTACAATGAGCAGTTCTTC
.,TRBV15,14,TRBJ2-7,.,CATSSGTVIYEQYF,TGTGCCACCAGCTCGGGTACAGTAATCTACGAGCAGTACTTC
few,TRBV9,9,TRBJ1-2,.,CASSEEYTF,TGTGCCAGCAGTGAGGAGTACACCTTC
.,TRBV9,15,TRBJ2-7,TRBD2,CASSPSTSGKTEQYF,TGTGCCAGCAGCCCGTCGACTAGCGGGAAGACCGAGCAGTACTTC
.,TRBV20-1,15,TRBJ2-7,.,CSAPRGDRDTYEQYF,TGCAGTGCCCCGAGGGGGGACAGAGACACCTACGAGCAGTACTTC
.,TRBV16,14,TRBJ1-2,.,CASSQSSANYGYTF,TGTGCCAGCAGCCAATCTTCAGCTAACTATGGCTACACCTTC
few,TRBV5-1,17,TRBJ2-3,TRBD2,CASSFNSGRSGTDTQYF,TGCGCCAGCAGCTTTAACAGCGGGAGGAGTGGCACAGATACGCAGTATTTT